This T cell receptor beta chain was identified during a study of blood T cell repertoires in acute mononucleosis (dated by TCRdb to about 2020). In terms of the full investigation: Acute-phase samples, which represented the primary response, were collected within 2 weeks of symptom onset. In the acute phase, YVL-BR-specific cells accounted for a mean of approximately 2% of blood CD8 T cells, and GLC-BM-specific cells for a mean of about 1.1%. The mean EBV load in blood was 3.5 to 4.5 log10 genome copies per million B cells during acute infection, compared with about 2.8 at convalescence.

The time point label on this specimen signifies: acute infectious mononucleosis, at clinical presentation within 2 weeks of symptom onset (visit 1). Over primary infection, the study followed CD8 T cell responses to two immunodominant EBV epitopes: BRLF1 109 (YVL-BR) and BMLF1 280 (GLC-BM). Primary EBV infection was indicated by a positive serum heterophile antibody test and EBV viral capsid antigen-specific IgM. As a first step, magnetic positive selection (MACS) was used to enrich total CD8 T cells from the PBMCs. Live CD3+ CD8+ tetramer+ cells were sorted on a FACSAria III to over 85% purity. A PE-conjugated tetramer loaded with the BRLF1 109-117 peptide was used for cell sorting. At both acute infection and convalescence, EBV epitope-specific CD8 T cells were tetramer-sorted, and the TCR repertoires of those cells were deep-sequenced directly ex vivo. The donors were a few individuals between about 18 and 30 years old who had clinical acute infectious mononucleosis and laboratory evidence of primary EBV infection. Heparinized peripheral blood was collected when donors presented clinically with mononucleosis symptoms and again about 6 months afterward. PBMCs were isolated by Ficoll-Paque density gradient centrifugation.

A remark on this clone: A far larger clone is off by one base, so a read error is likely.

The paper as a whole reports these results and caveats: In TCR repertoire selection for BRLF1 (YVL-BR), TCRalpha CDR3 motifs had a dominant role, while TCRbeta had a minimal role. With only a few donors in the cohort, group averages were based on very few individuals. Just around 8.3% of the unique acute clonotypes remained in convalescence, but these persisting clonotypes accounted for most of the response, and new, diverse de novo clonotypes seemingly replaced the other acute clonotypes. Because only a fraction of each donor's blood was analyzed, sampling error might partly account for the low clonotype overlap between the acute and convalescent samples.

For TCR profiling, total RNA from at least 9,000 sorted tetramer+ CD8 T cells was reverse transcribed into cDNA. CDR3 regions were PCR-amplified with primers annealing to V and J regions, and unique molecular identifiers were added to track templates. Profiling of the TCRalpha and TCRbeta chains was done on the immunoSEQ platform, including the sequencing and error-correction standards of that platform. Under the source paper's analysis protocol: Clonal copy numbers were corrected for sequencing and PCR errors, and CDR3s were defined according to IMGT conventions. Analysis was limited to productive rearrangements and used immunoSEQ Analyzer versions 2.0 and 3.0, and gene-pairing frequencies were further processed in Microsoft Excel. Circos plots were used to display V-J pairings, and MEME together with a custom motifSearch program was used to find CDR3 motifs. The probability of generation of TCR sequences was calculated using the OLGA algorithm. A clonotype seen at both visits was called persistent, a clonotype seen only at the acute visit was called nonpersistent, and a clonotype seen only at convalescence was called de novo. Any amino acid clonotype used by more than one donor was defined as a public TCR. As stored in TCRdb, this immuneACCESS dataset retains in-frame rearrangements with V and J assigned. A fraction of the clones does not appear; measured against another copy, unresolved V genes explain less than half of the discrepancy, and the remainder lacks a known reason. V, J and clone size reflect that table, while D and trimming were determined from the DNA. Within this sample are over 2,000 clones, with 25% to 30% of them counted one time only. Of the sample, 44% is held by the ten largest clones.

The germline V gene gives CDR1 as SGHTA and CDR2 as FQGNSA. The CDR3 sequence holds 15 residues, the cysteine and phenylalanine included. The CDR3 DNA has 45 bases and is translated from base 1. At the junction V is shortened by 5 bases and J by 7 bases; bases outside the gene matches: 11. The receptor was derived from a woman aged 18-29 years with infectious mononucleosis caused by EBV. This receptor chain uses TRBV7-2 and TRBJ2-1; 7 central nucleotides agree with TRBD2. Sequencing was performed on EBV YVL epitope tetramer+ CD8+ T cells sorted from PBMCs, taken during acute infectious mononucleosis. The sample's cell subset or site label, decoded: CD8 T cells binding a tetramer with EBV BRLF1 109-117 peptide (YVL-BR). The base sequence is TGTGCCAGCAGCCTGGAAGAGCGGGGACTAAATGAGCAGTTCTTC. Its protein product is CASSLEERGLNEQFF.